This TCR beta chain derives from a study of blood T cell repertoires in COVID-19. V shed 4 bases, J shed 0 bases, and the junction held 6 bases outside the gene matches. Germline V gene data show CDR1 as SGHTA and CDR2 as FQGNSA. The CDR3 totals 15 residues. Here immunoSEQ multiplex PCR was the method, and the copy in TCRdb shows in-frame clones only, minus some. The sample shows over 250,000 clones, around 82% of them seen only once. The chain couples TRBV7-2 to TRBJ2-7, with 7 bases aligning to TRBD1. The material sequenced was peripheral blood. The sequence came from a woman aged 45-65 years who had recovered from COVID-19. CDR3 region: CASSSATGSSYEQYF. The CDR3 region has the DNA TGTGCCAGCAGCTCGGCGACAGGGAGCTCCTACGAGCAGTACTTC.